This is a list of T cell receptor beta chains from one sample in a study of T-cell reconstitution after alpha-beta-depleted transplantation in children. TCRdb re-called the PCR reads through MiXCR, storing one row per CDR3 protein. The table has 500,000 to 650,000 distinct CDR3 sequences, 13% seen once. Sequencing used PBMCs, mostly from graft donor cells, obtained 360 days after TCRalphabeta/CD19-depleted stem cell transplant. These receptors originate from a male patient younger than 18 who had a stem cell transplant for acute myeloid leukemia, so the T cells may come from the graft donor. Both conserved end residues are part of each CDR3. A D gene is named only where the DNA matches it firmly. The size field is filled for only some rows; it gives once, few, many or a size class.

V: TRBV7-8
D: TRBD2
size: few
J: TRBJ2-1
CDR3: CASSLSTGGGDEQFF
DNA: TGTGCCAGCAGCTTATCAACGGGAGGAGGGGATGAGCAGTTCTTC

V: TRBV20-1
D: TRBD1
size: few
J: TRBJ2-5
CDR3: CSARSGTGEETQYF
DNA: TGCAGTGCTAGGTCCGGGACAGGGGAAGAGACCCAGTACTTC

V: TRBV20-1
D: TRBD2
size: few
J: TRBJ2-3
CDR3: CSARAGREGRSPSTDTQYF
DNA: TGCAGTGCTAGAGCGGGGCGGGAGGGCCGAAGCCCATCAACAGATACGCAGTATTTT

V: TRBV20-1
D: .
size: few
J: TRBJ2-7
CDR3: CSAADGPSEGDPYEQYF
DNA: TGCAGTGCTGCGGACGGTCCATCTGAGGGAGACCCCTACGAGCAGTACTTC

V: TRBV28
D: TRBD2
size: few
J: TRBJ2-7
CDR3: CASSLFIAGNNEQYF
DNA: TGTGCCAGCAGTTTATTCATAGCGGGAAACAACGAGCAGTACTTC

V: TRBV28
D: .
size: .
J: TRBJ1-2
CDR3: CASSFSVGYTF
DNA: TGTGCCAGCAGTTTTTCGGTTGGCTACACCTTC

V: TRBV18
D: .
size: .
J: TRBJ2-2
CDR3: CASSLLGDRTGELFF
DNA: TGTGCCAGCTCACTCCTCGGGGACCGAACCGGGGAGCTGTTTTTT

V: TRBV29-1
D: TRBD1
size: few
J: TRBJ1-2
CDR3: CSVEGQGSYGYTF
DNA: TGCAGCGTTGAAGGACAGGGGAGCTATGGCTACACCTTC

V: TRBV7-6
D: .
size: .
J: TRBJ2-1
CDR3: CASSLAQRYGDASYNEQFF
DNA: TGTGCCAGCAGCTTAGCGCAGAGATACGGAGACGCCTCGTACAATGAGCAGTTCTTC

V: TRBV7-8
D: .
size: .
J: TRBJ2-6
CDR3: CASSLLGAYSTGANVLTF
DNA: TGTGCCAGCAGCCTACTGGGGGCCTATTCGACTGGGGCCAACGTCCTGACTTTC

V: TRBV12-3/TRBV12-4
D: .
size: many
J: TRBJ2-1
CDR3: CASSLGSGNSYNEQFF
DNA: TGTGCCAGCAGTTTAGGAAGTGGAAACTCCTACAATGAGCAGTTCTTC

V: TRBV7-2
D: .
size: .
J: TRBJ2-7
CDR3: CASSLVGWTASYEQYF
DNA: TGTGCCAGCAGCTTAGTGGGTTGGACGGCCTCCTACGAGCAGTACTTC

V: TRBV12-3/TRBV12-4
D: .
size: many
J: TRBJ1-1
CDR3: CASRLLYAEAFF
DNA: TGTGCCAGCAGGCTTCTGTACGCTGAAGCTTTCTTT

V: TRBV20-1
D: TRBD1
size: few
J: TRBJ2-7
CDR3: CSARDPGTGNYEQYF
DNA: TGCAGTGCTAGAGATCCCGGGACAGGGAACTACGAGCAGTACTTC

V: TRBV5-1
D: TRBD1
size: many
J: TRBJ2-5
CDR3: CASSPPRGLAQETQYF
DNA: TGCGCCAGCAGCCCACCAAGGGGGCTAGCTCAAGAGACCCAGTACTTC

V: TRBV29-1
D: .
size: .
J: TRBJ2-2
CDR3: CSVVSERRAGELFF
DNA: TGCAGCGTTGTTTCAGAGCGACGAGCCGGGGAGCTGTTTTTT

V: TRBV11-1
D: .
size: .
J: TRBJ1-2
CDR3: CASSLLTRF
DNA: TGTGCCAGCAGCTTATTGACTCGCTTC

V: TRBV29-1
D: .
size: .
J: TRBJ2-7
CDR3: CSVARAPYEQYF
DNA: TGCAGCGTTGCCCGGGCCCCCTACGAGCAGTACTTC

V: TRBV20-1
D: TRBD1
size: few
J: TRBJ2-7
CDR3: CSASAQGASYEQYF
DNA: TGCAGTGCCTCTGCCCAGGGGGCCTCCTACGAGCAGTACTTC

V: TRBV20-1
D: .
size: few
J: TRBJ1-2
CDR3: CSARDSTGRMNGYTF
DNA: TGCAGTGCTAGAGATAGTACGGGGAGAATGAATGGCTACACCTTC

V: TRBV13
D: TRBD2
size: .
J: TRBJ2-7
CDR3: CASSGTQAGFSYEQYF
DNA: TGTGCCAGCAGCGGGACTCAAGCGGGATTCTCCTACGAGCAGTACTTC

V: TRBV7-9
D: .
size: few
J: TRBJ2-5
CDR3: CASSRGAGLYQETQYF
DNA: TGTGCCAGCAGCCGGGGGGCGGGTCTGTACCAAGAGACCCAGTACTTC

V: TRBV7-9
D: .
size: .
J: TRBJ2-7
CDR3: CASSFGDWSYEQYF
DNA: TGTGCCAGCAGCTTCGGCGACTGGTCGTACGAGCAGTACTTC

V: TRBV28
D: TRBD1
size: few
J: TRBJ2-1
CDR3: CASSPPGQGFNEQFF
DNA: TGTGCCAGCAGTCCGCCGGGACAGGGCTTCAATGAGCAGTTCTTC

V: TRBV7-2
D: .
size: few
J: TRBJ2-7
CDR3: CARVDYEQYF
DNA: TGTGCCAGAGTGGACTACGAGCAGTACTTC

V: TRBV28
D: TRBD1
size: many
J: TRBJ1-1
CDR3: CASSRGLSEAFF
DNA: TGTGCCAGCAGTAGGGGGCTCAGTGAAGCTTTCTTT

V: TRBV28
D: TRBD1
size: many
J: TRBJ2-7
CDR3: CASSLDRGYEQYF
DNA: TGTGCCAGCAGTTTAGACAGGGGCTACGAGCAGTACTTC

V: TRBV6-1
D: TRBD2
size: few
J: TRBJ2-2
CDR3: CASSEGGSTGELFF
DNA: TGTGCCAGCAGTGAGGGGGGGAGCACCGGGGAGCTGTTTTTT

V: TRBV4-3
D: TRBD2
size: .
J: TRBJ2-2
CDR3: CASSQDLSGRTGELFF
DNA: TGCGCCAGCAGCCAAGATCTTAGCGGGAGAACCGGGGAGCTGTTTTTT

V: TRBV29-1
D: TRBD1
size: few
J: TRBJ2-1
CDR3: CSVEFDRVSEQFF
DNA: TGCAGCGTTGAGTTCGACAGGGTCAGCGAGCAGTTCTTC

V: TRBV10-3
D: .
size: few
J: TRBJ2-5
CDR3: CAIKGHGQATTSNQETQYF
DNA: TGTGCCATCAAAGGGCACGGACAGGCGACGACTAGTAACCAAGAGACCCAGTACTTC

V: TRBV7-6
D: TRBD1
size: few
J: TRBJ1-2
CDR3: CASSSFGTDNYGYTF
DNA: TGTGCCAGCAGCTCCTTCGGGACAGATAACTATGGCTACACCTTC

V: TRBV27
D: TRBD2
size: few
J: TRBJ2-3
CDR3: CASSFAGVDTQYF
DNA: TGTGCCAGCAGTTTTGCGGGAGTAGATACGCAGTATTTT

V: TRBV3-1
D: .
size: few
J: TRBJ2-7
CDR3: CASSAAVYEQYF
DNA: TGTGCCAGCAGCGCGGCAGTCTACGAGCAGTACTTC

V: TRBV7-3
D: TRBD2
size: .
J: TRBJ2-1
CDR3: CASSALAGGLGNEQFF
DNA: TGTGCCAGCAGCGCATTAGCGGGAGGGCTCGGCAATGAGCAGTTCTTC

V: TRBV4-3
D: .
size: .
J: TRBJ2-3
CDR3: CASSPGRLTDTQYF
DNA: TGCGCCAGCAGCCCGGGACGGCTCACAGATACGCAGTATTTT

V: TRBV19
D: .
size: many
J: TRBJ2-2
CDR3: CASTDRGELFF
DNA: TGTGCCAGTACCGATCGCGGGGAGCTGTTTTTT

V: TRBV12-3/TRBV12-4
D: TRBD2
size: .
J: TRBJ2-3
CDR3: CASITSGRRGGTQYF
DNA: TGTGCCAGCATCACTAGCGGGAGAAGGGGTGGAACGCAGTATTTT

V: TRBV7-8
D: TRBD2
size: .
J: TRBJ2-5
CDR3: CASRLPGLASQETQYF
DNA: TGTGCCAGCAGGTTGCCGGGACTAGCGTCCCAAGAGACCCAGTACTTC

V: TRBV28
D: .
size: .
J: TRBJ2-1
CDR3: CASSRQFTPSSYNEQFF
DNA: TGTGCCAGCAGTCGTCAGTTTACCCCGAGCTCCTACAATGAGCAGTTCTTC

V: TRBV20-1
D: .
size: few
J: TRBJ2-7
CDR3: CSARDGKPVDLEYEQYF
DNA: TGCAGTGCTAGAGATGGGAAGCCAGTCGACTTGGAGTACGAGCAGTACTTC

V: TRBV3-1
D: TRBD2
size: few
J: TRBJ2-3
CDR3: CASSLRRLAGVNTDTQYF
DNA: TGTGCCAGCAGCCTCCGGCGACTAGCGGGAGTGAACACAGATACGCAGTATTTT

V: TRBV12-3/TRBV12-4
D: TRBD2
size: .
J: TRBJ2-3
CDR3: CASSLSGSRTDTQYF
DNA: TGTGCCAGCAGTCTGAGCGGGAGCAGAACAGATACGCAGTATTTT

V: TRBV5-1
D: TRBD1
size: few
J: TRBJ2-4
CDR3: CASSLADRALAKNIQYF
DNA: TGCGCCAGCAGCTTGGCGGACAGGGCCTTAGCCAAAAACATTCAGTACTTC

V: TRBV20-1
D: .
size: .
J: TRBJ1-5
CDR3: CSAMKAGAGNQPQHF
DNA: TGCAGTGCTATGAAGGCTGGGGCGGGCAATCAGCCCCAGCATTTT

V: TRBV20-1
D: .
size: many
J: TRBJ1-1
CDR3: CSAKRQGGMTEAFF
DNA: TGCAGTGCAAAGAGGCAGGGAGGGATGACTGAAGCTTTCTTT

V: TRBV5-1
D: TRBD2
size: few
J: TRBJ2-3
CDR3: CASSLNHRVPGTSGRASADTQYF
DNA: TGCGCCAGCAGCTTGAACCACAGGGTCCCCGGGACTAGCGGGAGGGCCTCTGCAGATACGCAGTATTTT

V: TRBV10-3
D: .
size: .
J: TRBJ2-3
CDR3: CATEGGGTDTQYF
DNA: TGTGCCACCGAAGGGGGAGGCACAGATACGCAGTATTTT

V: TRBV28
D: TRBD1
size: .
J: TRBJ2-5
CDR3: CASSLGDRGRVAQYF
DNA: TGTGCCAGCAGCTTGGGGGACAGGGGACGTGTAGCCCAGTACTTC

V: TRBV7-8
D: .
size: .
J: TRBJ1-4
CDR3: CASSGVGIRNEKLFF
DNA: TGTGCCAGCAGCGGGGTGGGCATCCGAAATGAAAAACTGTTTTTT

V: TRBV19
D: .
size: few
J: TRBJ2-3
CDR3: CASSGAQVTDTQYF
DNA: TGTGCCAGTAGCGGGGCCCAAGTCACAGATACGCAGTATTTT

V: TRBV28
D: .
size: many
J: TRBJ2-7
CDR3: CVSARPGPPSYEQYF
DNA: TGTGTCTCAGCCCGTCCTGGACCCCCTTCCTACGAGCAGTACTTC

V: TRBV10-3
D: .
size: .
J: TRBJ2-2
CDR3: CAISETLMEGVTGELFF
DNA: TGTGCCATCAGTGAGACCCTCATGGAGGGGGTCACCGGGGAGCTGTTTTTT

V: TRBV19
D: .
size: .
J: TRBJ2-5
CDR3: CASTPVWGPEGTQYF
DNA: TGTGCCAGTACCCCCGTTTGGGGGCCGGAGGGGACCCAGTACTTC

V: TRBV20-1
D: .
size: .
J: TRBJ2-5
CDR3: CSARRFLQETQYF
DNA: TGCAGTGCTAGACGGTTCCTTCAAGAGACCCAGTACTTC